Given below is one TCR beta chain in context. These data are taken from a study of blood T cell repertoires in COVID-19. Study summary: Sources were T cells, B-cell-depleted T cells, or PBMCs; the material itself was cDNA or gDNA.

V gave up 0 bases and J gave up 1 base; unmatched junction bases: 4. The germline CDR1 and CDR2 sequences are SEHNR and FQNEAQ (reference sequence). The CDR3 totals 18 residues. Using immunoSEQ multiplex PCR, the repertoire was profiled, and TCRdb retains in-frame clones only, with some absent. The sample holds 110,000 to 150,000 clones, around 89% seen once. The source is a man aged 55-75 years with active or convalescent COVID-19. The genes are TRBV7-9 and TRBJ1-4; 11 bases match TRBD1. Material: peripheral blood. The CDR3: CASSLARGQGETNEKLFF. Here the CDR3 DNA reads TGTGCCAGCAGCTTAGCCCGGGGACAGGGGGAAACTAATGAAAAACTGTTTTTT.